This passage covers 23 T cell receptor beta chains from one sample sequenced in a study of shared clonotypes between healthy human individuals. Terminally differentiated effector memory CD45RA+ cells were excluded from the naive CD8 cells, which were CD45RO-negative and positively selected for CCR7. Profiling relied on immunoSEQ multiplex PCR, and the TCRdb table lists in-frame clones only, not all of them. In the table there are approximately 840,000 clones, about 97% of which are singletons. Sequenced: naive CD8+ T cells sorted from blood. The receptors originated from a young man in good health.

The chain has TRBV7-9 and TRBJ1-5, with D unresolved. This CDR3 is 14 amino acids long. The germline V and J ends were trimmed by 2 bases and 4 bases, with 9 bases remaining between them. CDR1 and CDR2 (germline): SEHNR, FQNEAQ (reference sequence). Here the CDR3 reads CASSLPGANQPQHF. CDR3 bases: TGTGCCAGCAGCTTACCCGGAGCTAATCAGCCCCAGCATTTT.

The chain couples TRBV7-6 to TRBJ2-3, with D perhaps assigned TRBD1 or TRBD2 (5 bases each). The germline V gene encodes CDR1 SGHVS and CDR2 FNYEAQ. With 1 base removed from V and 0 bases from J, the gap between germline ends came to 11 bases. The CDR3 totals 16 residues. CDR3 region: CASSLGDGTSTDTQYF. CDR3 sequence (DNA): TGTGCCAGCAGCTTAGGGGACGGAACTAGCACAGATACGCAGTATTTT.

V gene TRBV14 combines with J gene TRBJ2-1; TRBD2 agrees at 7 bases. Germline-derived CDR1 and CDR2 are SGHDN and FVKESK. The CDR3 covers 16 residues. The V and J ends lost 5 bases and 0 bases, in that order; junction bases with no gene match: 7. The CDR3 bases are TGTGCCAGCAGCTCGGATGGCGGGGGCTCCTACAATGAGCAGTTCTTC. Amino acid sequence: CASSSDGGGSYNEQFF.

J is TRBJ2-7 and V is TRBV25-1; no clear D. CDR1 is MGHDK, CDR2 SYGVNS, per germline. Trimming took off 1 base at V and 2 bases at J, with 6 bases between the two ends. This CDR3 is 13 amino acids long. CDR3 sequence (DNA): TGTGCCAGCAGTGAATTTTCTCCCTACGAGCAGTACTTC. Translation gives CASSEFSPYEQYF.

The CDR3 region is CASSLGDSVYEQYF. Here the CDR3 DNA reads TGCGCCAGCAGCTTGGGGGATTCTGTATACGAGCAGTACTTC. The chain employs TRBV5-1 and TRBJ2-7; D is unclear. V was trimmed by 0 bases and J by 4 bases, leaving 11 bases between them. The germline gives CDR1 SGHRS, CDR2 YFSETQ. This CDR3 is built from 14 residues.

V is TRBV27 and J is TRBJ1-2; TRBD1 might be the D (5 bases). Trimming cost V 0 bases and J 0 bases, with 11 bases left between them. The CDR3 extends over 16 amino acids. Per the germline V gene, CDR1 is MNHEY and CDR2 is SMNVEV (reference sequence). CDR3 protein: CASSLSWGGANYGYTF. The CDR3 nucleotides are TGTGCCAGCAGTTTATCTTGGGGGGGGGCTAACTATGGCTACACCTTC.

The chain carries TRBV5-4 and TRBJ2-1; 7 nucleotides match TRBD2. The CDR3 spans 14 residues. The V gene's germline CDR1 is SGHNT and CDR2 YYREEE (reference sequence). Trimming took 2 bases from V and 7 from J; bases not matched to a gene: 6. The CDR3 DNA reads TGTGCCAGCAGCTTAGCGGGAATCAAGAATGAGCAGTTCTTC. Amino acid sequence: CASSLAGIKNEQFF.

The chain combines TRBV28 with TRBJ2-7; D uncertain. Germline CDR1 and CDR2: MDHEN and SYDVKM. The CDR3 loop spans 13 amino acids. Trimming took off 8 bases at V and 4 bases at J, with 15 bases between the two ends. For the CDR3, the DNA is TGTGCCAGCTCCTCGGTGGTGGCTTACGAGCAGTACTTC. This encodes CASSSVVAYEQYF.

The J gene is TRBJ2-7, the V gene TRBV4-1; no definite D call. V dropped 1 base and J dropped 6 bases, with 13 bases sitting between them. Germline CDR1 and CDR2: MGHRA and YSYEKL. This CDR3 is built from 14 residues. DNA for the CDR3: TGCGCCAGCAGCCAAGCGCTACTGGGAAGCGAGCAGTACTTC. It is translated as CASSQALLGSEQYF.

V is TRBV29-1 and J is TRBJ2-1, with 7 bases identical to TRBD2. V dropped 7 bases and J dropped 3; count of bases not matched to a gene: 6. Looked up from germline, CDR1 is SQVTM and CDR2 is ANQGSEA. This CDR3 is built from 13 residues. The CDR3 sequence: CSASGTNYNEQFF. The CDR3 nucleotides read TGCAGCGCGTCCGGGACTAACTACAATGAGCAGTTCTTC.

The chain is built from TRBV19 and TRBJ2-1; D is unresolved. Trimming took 5 bases from V and 1 from J, leaving 3 bases between them. The CDR3 is 12 amino acids. Germline V gene data show CDR1 as LNHDA and CDR2 as SQIVND (reference sequence). CDR3 coding DNA: TGTGCCAGTAGTCGGTCCTACAATGAGCAGTTCTTC. Its translation is CASSRSYNEQFF.

This chain joins TRBV5-1 and TRBJ2-3; 9 bases agree with TRBD2. CDR1 and CDR2 (germline): SGHRS, YFSETQ. Germline trimming cut 3 bases from V and 4 bases from J; bases unmatched to any gene: 3. CDR3 length: 14 amino acids. In nucleotides, the CDR3 is TGCGCCAGCAGCTGGGTAGCGGGAGCAGATACGCAGTATTTT. Residues: CASSWVAGADTQYF.

The chain recombines TRBV30 with TRBJ1-5; no reliable D call. V lost 3 bases and J lost 4, with 13 bases in between. Germline V gene sequence: CDR1 GTSNPN, CDR2 SVGIG (reference sequence). The CDR3 is made up of 14 amino acids. CDR3 nucleotides: TGTGCCTGGAGCTCGAGAGGAATAAATCAGCCCCAGCATTTT. It specifies CAWSSRGINQPQHF.

The chain employs TRBV7-3 and TRBJ2-7; 9 bases fit TRBD1. This CDR3 region has 21 residues. Germline V gene lookup returns CDR1 SGHTA and CDR2 FQGTGA. The V gene end was trimmed by 2 bases and the J gene end by 5 bases; junction bases not matched to a gene: 25. CDR3 sequence: CASSLYPGPARRTGAYHEQYF. In DNA, the CDR3 is TGTGCCAGCAGCTTATATCCGGGTCCCGCGAGGCGGACAGGGGCTTACCACGAGCAGTACTTC.

The gene calls are TRBV29-1 and TRBJ2-6; 10 nucleotides agree with TRBD1. From germline, CDR1 is SQVTM and CDR2 ANQGSEA. This CDR3 comprises 19 residues. J was trimmed by 0 bases and V by 0 bases; bases with no gene match: 8. CDR3: CSVEDLDRGQFSGANVLTF. The CDR3 DNA sequence: TGCAGCGTTGAAGACCTTGACAGGGGGCAATTCTCTGGGGCCAACGTCCTGACTTTC.

The J gene is TRBJ2-7, the V gene TRBV11-2; 8 nucleotides agree with TRBD1. This CDR3 spans 17 amino acids. Germline CDR1 and CDR2: SGHAT and FQNNGV. The V and J ends lost 5 bases and 1 base, in that order; junction bases with no gene match: 13. The CDR3 spells CASSHSRTGIMSYEQYF. The CDR3 DNA reads as TGTGCCAGCAGCCACTCCCGGACAGGGATTATGTCCTACGAGCAGTACTTC.

In its sample, this clone was seen a few times. The genes are TRBV7-6 and TRBJ1-1, with TRBD1 matching over 7 bases. Looked up from germline, CDR1 is SGHVS and CDR2 is FNYEAQ. Trimming took 4 bases from V and 4 from J; bases not matched to a gene: 9. CDR3 length equals 15 residues. DNA for the CDR3: TGTGCCAGCAGCTGGAGGCAGGGGGTGGTCACTGAAGCTTTCTTT. Protein: CASSWRQGVVTEAFF.

The rearrangement joins TRBV5-6 to TRBJ2-5; D may be TRBD1 or TRBD2 (5 bases each). The germline V gene encodes CDR1 SGHDT and CDR2 YYEEEE. Trimming cost V 1 base and J 0 bases, with 13 bases left between them. The CDR3 totals 16 residues. CDR3 DNA: TGTGCCAGCAGCTTGAGGAATTGGGGGTACCAAGAGACCCAGTACTTC. Its protein product is CASSLRNWGYQETQYF.

This chain connects TRBV5-1 to TRBJ2-3; D is possibly TRBD1 (5 bases). This CDR3 has 15 residues. Germline loops: CDR1 SGHRS, CDR2 YFSETQ. V was clipped by 4 bases and J by 4 bases, with 16 bases between them. In DNA form, the CDR3 reads TGCGCCAGCAGCCCGGCACTGGGGCTGGCAGATACGCAGTATTTT. This sequence encodes CASSPALGLADTQYF.

This chain uses TRBV5-1 with TRBJ1-4, with TRBD1 identical over 9 bases. The trim removed 1 base at V and 2 bases at J, leaving 9 bases unmatched. The CDR3 has 18 amino acids. Germline CDR1 reads SGHRS; CDR2 reads YFSETQ. The CDR3 protein is CASSLHTGGGRTNEKLFF. The CDR3, as DNA: TGCGCCAGCAGCTTGCATACAGGGGGCGGTAGGACTAATGAAAAACTGTTTTTT.

The V gene is TRBV7-6, the J gene TRBJ2-1; TRBD1 or TRBD2 may be the D gene (6 bases each). This CDR3 is 16 amino acids long. V was pared by 2 bases and J by 0 bases, with 11 bases between. Germline V lookup: CDR1 SGHVS, CDR2 FNYEAQ. The CDR3 loop reads CASSLSGGRSYNEQFF. The CDR3 nucleotides read TGTGCCAGCAGCTTATCCGGGGGCCGCTCCTACAATGAGCAGTTCTTC.

This chain joins TRBV12-5 and TRBJ2-7, with 8 bases aligning to TRBD2. Germline-derived CDR1 and CDR2 are LGHNT and FRNRAP. V dropped 7 bases and J dropped 3; count of bases not matched to a gene: 14. This CDR3 comprises 16 residues. The CDR3 nucleotides are TGTGCTAGTGCCACTCCCCAGCGGGAGATGAACTACGAGCAGTACTTC. Translated, it gives CASATPQREMNYEQYF.

The chain has TRBV27 and TRBJ2-7, with D possibly matching TRBD1 (6 bases). The CDR3 consists of 15 residues. V lost 4 bases and J lost 6, with 19 bases in between. Germline CDR1 reads MNHEY; CDR2 reads SMNVEV (reference sequence). The CDR3 reads CASSSPSLGQLEQYF. CDR3 coding DNA: TGTGCCAGCAGTTCCCCCTCCCTCGGACAGCTCGAGCAGTACTTC.